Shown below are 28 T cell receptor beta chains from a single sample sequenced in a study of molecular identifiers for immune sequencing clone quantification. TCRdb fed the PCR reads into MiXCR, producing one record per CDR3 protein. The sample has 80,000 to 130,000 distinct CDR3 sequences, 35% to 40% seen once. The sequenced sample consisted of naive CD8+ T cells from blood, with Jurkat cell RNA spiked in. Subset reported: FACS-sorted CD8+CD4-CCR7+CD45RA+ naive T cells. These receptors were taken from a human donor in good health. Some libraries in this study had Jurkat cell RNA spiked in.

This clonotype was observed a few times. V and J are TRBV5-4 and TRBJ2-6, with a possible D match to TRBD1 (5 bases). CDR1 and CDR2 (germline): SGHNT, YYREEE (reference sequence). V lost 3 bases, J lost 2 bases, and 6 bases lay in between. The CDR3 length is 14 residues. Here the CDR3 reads CASSWGPGANVLTF. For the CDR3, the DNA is TGTGCCAGCAGCTGGGGCCCTGGGGCCAACGTCCTGACTTTC. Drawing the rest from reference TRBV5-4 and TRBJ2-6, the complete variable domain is ETGVTQSPTHLIKTRGQQVTLRCSSQSGHNTVSWYQQALGQGPQFIFQYYREEENGRGNFPPRFSGLQFPNYSSELNVNALELDDSALYLCASSWGPGANVLTFGAGSRLTVL.

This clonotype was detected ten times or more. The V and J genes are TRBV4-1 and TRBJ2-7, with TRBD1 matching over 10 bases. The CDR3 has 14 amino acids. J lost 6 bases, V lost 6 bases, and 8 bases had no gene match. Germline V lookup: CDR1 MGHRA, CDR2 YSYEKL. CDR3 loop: CASSPGQGPIEQYF. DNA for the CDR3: TGCGCCAGCAGTCCGGGACAGGGGCCAATCGAGCAGTACTTC.

DNA for the CDR3: TGTGCCAGCAGTTTGGCTGAGTACAATGAGCAGTTCTTC. Its translation is CASSLAEYNEQFF. The rearrangement uses TRBV28 and TRBJ2-1; no firm D call. Germline-derived CDR1 and CDR2 are MDHEN and SYDVKM. Between the trimmed V and J ends, which lost 3 bases and 4 bases, there was a span of 7 bases. The CDR3 contains 13 residues.

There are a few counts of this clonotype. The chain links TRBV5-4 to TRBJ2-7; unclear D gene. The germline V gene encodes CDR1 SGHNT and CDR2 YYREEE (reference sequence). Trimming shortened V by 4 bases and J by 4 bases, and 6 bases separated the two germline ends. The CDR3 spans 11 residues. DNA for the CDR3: TGTGCCAGCAGCAAGGAATACGAGCAGTACTTC. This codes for CASSKEYEQYF.

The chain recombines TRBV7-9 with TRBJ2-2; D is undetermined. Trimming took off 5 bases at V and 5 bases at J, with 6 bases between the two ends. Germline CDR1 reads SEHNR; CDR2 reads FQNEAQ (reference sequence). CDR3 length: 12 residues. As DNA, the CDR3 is TGTGCCAGCAGCGGTGAGACCGGGGAGCTGTTTTTT. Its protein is CASSGETGELFF.

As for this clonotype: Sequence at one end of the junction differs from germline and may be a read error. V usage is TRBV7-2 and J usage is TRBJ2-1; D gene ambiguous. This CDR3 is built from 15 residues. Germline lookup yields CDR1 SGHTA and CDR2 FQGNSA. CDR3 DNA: TGTGCCAGCAGCTTAGGGGTACGCTCCTACATTGAGCAGTTCTTC. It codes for CASSLGVRSYIEQFF.

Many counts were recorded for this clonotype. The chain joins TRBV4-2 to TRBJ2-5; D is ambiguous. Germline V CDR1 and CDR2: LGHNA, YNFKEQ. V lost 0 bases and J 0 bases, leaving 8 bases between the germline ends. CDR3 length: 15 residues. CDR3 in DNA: TGTGCCAGCAGCCAAGATCGCAGGTACCAAGAGACCCAGTACTTC. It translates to CASSQDRRYQETQYF.

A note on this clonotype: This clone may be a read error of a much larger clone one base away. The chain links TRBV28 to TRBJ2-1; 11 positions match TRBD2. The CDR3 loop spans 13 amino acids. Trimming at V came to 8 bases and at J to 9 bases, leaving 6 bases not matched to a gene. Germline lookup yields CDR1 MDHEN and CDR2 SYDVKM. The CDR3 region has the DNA TGTGCCAGCCCGAAACTAGCGGGAGCTGAGCAGTTCTTC. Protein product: CASPKLAGAEQFF.

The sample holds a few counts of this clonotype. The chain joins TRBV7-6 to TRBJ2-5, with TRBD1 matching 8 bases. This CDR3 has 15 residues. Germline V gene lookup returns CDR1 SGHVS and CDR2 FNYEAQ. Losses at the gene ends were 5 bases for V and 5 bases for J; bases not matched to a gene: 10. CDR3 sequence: CASSLHRGTEETQYF. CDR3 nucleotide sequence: TGTGCCAGCAGCCTTCACAGGGGGACGGAGGAGACCCAGTACTTC.

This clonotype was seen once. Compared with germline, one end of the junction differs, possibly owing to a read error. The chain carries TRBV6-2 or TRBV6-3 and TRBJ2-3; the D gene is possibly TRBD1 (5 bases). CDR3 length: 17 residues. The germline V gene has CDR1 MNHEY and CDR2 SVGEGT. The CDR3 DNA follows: TGTGCCAGCAGTTACTCGATTGGCAGGCCATCCACAGGTACGCAGTATTTT. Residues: CASSYSIGRPSTGTQYF.

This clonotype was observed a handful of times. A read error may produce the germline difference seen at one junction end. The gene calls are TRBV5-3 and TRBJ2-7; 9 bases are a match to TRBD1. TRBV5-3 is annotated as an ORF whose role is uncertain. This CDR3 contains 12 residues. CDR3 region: CASSLVGQGKYF. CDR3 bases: TGTGCCAGCAGCTTGGTGGGACAGGGTAAATACTTC.

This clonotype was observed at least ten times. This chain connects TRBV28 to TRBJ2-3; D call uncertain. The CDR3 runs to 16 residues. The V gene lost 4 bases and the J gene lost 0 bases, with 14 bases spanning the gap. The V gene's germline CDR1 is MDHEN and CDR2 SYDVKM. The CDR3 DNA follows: TGTGCCAGCAGTTCCCTTAGAATAGCTAGCACAGATACGCAGTATTTT. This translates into CASSSLRIASTDTQYF.

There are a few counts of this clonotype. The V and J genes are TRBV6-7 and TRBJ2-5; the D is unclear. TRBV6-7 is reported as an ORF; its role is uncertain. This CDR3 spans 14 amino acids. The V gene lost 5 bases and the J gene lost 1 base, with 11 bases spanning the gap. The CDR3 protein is CASSNDRVQETQYF. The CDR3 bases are TGTGCCAGCAGTAACGATAGAGTCCAAGAGACCCAGTACTTC.

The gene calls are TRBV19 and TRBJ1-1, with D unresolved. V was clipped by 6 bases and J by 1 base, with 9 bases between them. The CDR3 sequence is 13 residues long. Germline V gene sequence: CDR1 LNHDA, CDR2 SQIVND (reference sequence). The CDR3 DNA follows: TGTGCCAGTAGAGCCTACACGAACACTGAAGCTTTCTTT. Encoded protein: CASRAYTNTEAFF.

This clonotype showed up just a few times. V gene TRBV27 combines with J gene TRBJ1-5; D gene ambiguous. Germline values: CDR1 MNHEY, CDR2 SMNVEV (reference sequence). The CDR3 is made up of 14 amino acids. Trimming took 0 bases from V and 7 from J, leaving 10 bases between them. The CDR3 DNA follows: TGTGCCAGCAGTTTATCGATCGGCGGCCAGCCCCAGCATTTT. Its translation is CASSLSIGGQPQHF.

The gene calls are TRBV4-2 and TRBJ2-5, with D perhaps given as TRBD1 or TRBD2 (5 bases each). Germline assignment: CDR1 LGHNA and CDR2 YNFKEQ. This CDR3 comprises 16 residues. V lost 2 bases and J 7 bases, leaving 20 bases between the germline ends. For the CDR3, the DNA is TGTGCCAGCAGCCAACGGACTGGGCCGGAAGGGGTGACCCAGTACTTC. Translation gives CASSQRTGPEGVTQYF.

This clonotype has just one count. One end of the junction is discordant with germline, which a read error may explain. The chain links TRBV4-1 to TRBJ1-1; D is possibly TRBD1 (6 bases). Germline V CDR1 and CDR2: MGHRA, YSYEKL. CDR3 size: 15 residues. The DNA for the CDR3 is TGCGCCAGCAGCCAAGTGGGGGGGCGCCCACCTGAAGCTATCTTT. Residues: CASSQVGGRPPEAIF.

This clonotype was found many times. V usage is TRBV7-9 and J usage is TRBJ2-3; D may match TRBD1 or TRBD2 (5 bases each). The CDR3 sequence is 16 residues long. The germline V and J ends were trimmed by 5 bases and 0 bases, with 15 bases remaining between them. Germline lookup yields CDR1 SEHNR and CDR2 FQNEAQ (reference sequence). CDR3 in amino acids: CASSPLRGPSTDTQYF. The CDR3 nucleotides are TGTGCCAGCAGCCCGTTAAGGGGACCCAGCACAGATACGCAGTATTTT. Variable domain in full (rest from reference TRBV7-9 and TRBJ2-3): DTGVSQNPRHKITKRGQNVTFRCDPISEHNRLYWYRQTLGQGPEFLTYFQNEAQLEKSRLLSDRFSAERPKGSFSTLEIQRTEQGDSAMYLCASSPLRGPSTDTQYFGPGTRLTVL.

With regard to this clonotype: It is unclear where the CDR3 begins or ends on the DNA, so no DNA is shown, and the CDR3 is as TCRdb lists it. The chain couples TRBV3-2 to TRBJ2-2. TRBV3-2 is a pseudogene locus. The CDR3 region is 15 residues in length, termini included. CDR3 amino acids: CASSQEANPPGSCFF.

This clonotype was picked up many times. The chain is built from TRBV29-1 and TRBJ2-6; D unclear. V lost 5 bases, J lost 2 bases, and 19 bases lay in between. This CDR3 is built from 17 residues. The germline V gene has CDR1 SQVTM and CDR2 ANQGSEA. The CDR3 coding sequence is TGCAGCGTTATGTCCCGCGGCCCTGTCGCTGGGGCCAACGTCCTGACTTTC. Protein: CSVMSRGPVAGANVLTF.

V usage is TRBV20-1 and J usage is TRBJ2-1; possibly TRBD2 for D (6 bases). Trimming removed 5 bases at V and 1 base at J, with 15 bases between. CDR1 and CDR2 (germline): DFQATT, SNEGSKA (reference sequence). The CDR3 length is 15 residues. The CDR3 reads CSAWDGTYSYNEQFF. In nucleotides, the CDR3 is TGCAGTGCTTGGGACGGGACTTATTCCTACAATGAGCAGTTCTTC.

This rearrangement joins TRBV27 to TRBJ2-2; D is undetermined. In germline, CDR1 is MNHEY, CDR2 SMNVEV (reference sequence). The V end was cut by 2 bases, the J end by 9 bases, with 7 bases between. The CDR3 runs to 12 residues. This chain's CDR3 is CASSLGPRELFF. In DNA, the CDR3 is TGTGCCAGCAGTTTAGGGCCCCGGGAGCTGTTTTTT.

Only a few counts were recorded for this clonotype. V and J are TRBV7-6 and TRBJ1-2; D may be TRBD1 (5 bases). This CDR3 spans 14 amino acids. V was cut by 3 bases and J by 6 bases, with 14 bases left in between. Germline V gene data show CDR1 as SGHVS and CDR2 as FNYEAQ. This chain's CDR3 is CASSFGRGIHGYTF. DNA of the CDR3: TGTGCCAGCAGCTTTGGGAGGGGTATCCATGGCTACACCTTC.

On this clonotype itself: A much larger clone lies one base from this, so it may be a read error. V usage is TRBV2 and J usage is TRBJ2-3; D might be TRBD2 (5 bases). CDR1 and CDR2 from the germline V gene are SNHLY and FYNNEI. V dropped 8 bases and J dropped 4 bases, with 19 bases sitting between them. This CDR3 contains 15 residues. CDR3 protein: CASFNLVGEADTQYF. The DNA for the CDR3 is TGTGCCAGCTTCAACCTGGTGGGAGAGGCAGATACGCAGTATTTT.

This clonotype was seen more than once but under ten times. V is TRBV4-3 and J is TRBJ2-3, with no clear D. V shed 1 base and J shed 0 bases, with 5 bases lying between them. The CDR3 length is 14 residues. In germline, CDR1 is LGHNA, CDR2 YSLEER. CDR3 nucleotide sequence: TGCGCCAGCAGCCAAGGTCACAGCACAGATACGCAGTATTTT. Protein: CASSQGHSTDTQYF.

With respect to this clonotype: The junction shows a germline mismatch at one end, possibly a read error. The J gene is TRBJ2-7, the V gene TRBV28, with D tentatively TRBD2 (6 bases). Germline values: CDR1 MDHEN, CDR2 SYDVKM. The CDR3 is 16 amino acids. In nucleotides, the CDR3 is TGTGCCAGCAGCCACATAGGGGACGGGGACTCCTACGAGCGGTACTTC. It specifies CASSHIGDGDSYERYF.

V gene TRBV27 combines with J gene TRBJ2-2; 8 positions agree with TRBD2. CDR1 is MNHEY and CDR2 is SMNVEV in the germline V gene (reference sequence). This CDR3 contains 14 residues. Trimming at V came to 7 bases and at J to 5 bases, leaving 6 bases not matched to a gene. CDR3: CASISGGETGELFF. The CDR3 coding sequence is TGTGCCAGCATCTCCGGGGGGGAAACCGGGGAGCTGTTTTTT.

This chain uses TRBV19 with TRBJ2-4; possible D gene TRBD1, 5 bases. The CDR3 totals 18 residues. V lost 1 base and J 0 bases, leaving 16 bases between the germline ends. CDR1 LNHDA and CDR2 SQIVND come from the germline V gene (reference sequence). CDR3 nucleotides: TGTGCCAGTAGTATAGGCCTTCACAGGTCCCCAGCCAAAAACATTCAGTACTTC. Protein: CASSIGLHRSPAKNIQYF.